This T cell receptor (beta chain) was captured in a study of T cells in Graves' hyperthyroidism and ophthalmopathy. The TCR beta CDR3 regions underwent amplification using RNA transcripts as the source. During a first-round RT-PCR of the TCR CDR3, the HTBI primer set was used. MiXCR was run by TCRdb on the multiplex PCR reads, yielding one entry per CDR3 protein. The sample lists under 450,000 distinct CDR3 sequences, roughly 14% occurring once. This clonotype has ten or more counts. The sample consisted of blood. The sequence came from a man aged 30 to 39 with Graves' hyperthyroidism that later progressed to Graves' ophthalmopathy.

CDR3 sequence: CSASIGGYEQYF. CDR3 DNA sequence: TGCAGTGCTAGTATAGGGGGTTACGAGCAGTACTTC. This sequence joins TRBV20-1 and TRBJ2-7; TRBD1 might be the D (6 bases). Per the germline V gene, CDR1 is DFQATT and CDR2 is SNEGSKA (reference sequence). This CDR3 spans 12 amino acids. Trimming removed 3 bases from V and 4 bases from J, with 10 bases in between.